One sample yielded the 30 T cell receptor beta chains listed below, sequenced in a study of CD8 T cells in Susac syndrome. cDNA came from about 0.5 to 1 ug RNA primed by random hexamers. TCRdb recomputed calls from the immunoSEQ multiplex PCR reads with MiXCR, one row per CDR3 protein. The sample records roughly 120,000 distinct CDR3 sequences, 85% to 95% being singletons. The sequenced material came from CD8+ T cells from PBMCs. The receptors stem from a human donor with multiple sclerosis.

The CDR3 DNA sequence: TGTGCCAGCAGCCAAGTTGGGACAGGGCTAAACAATGAGCAGTTCTTC. This codes for CASSQVGTGLNNEQFF. V usage is TRBV3-1 and J usage is TRBJ2-1; 9 bases line up with TRBD1. This CDR3 has 16 residues. CDR1 is LGHDT and CDR2 is YNNKEL in the germline V gene (reference sequence). V trimming: 1 base; J trimming: 5 bases; junction bases outside the gene matches: 6.

The genes are TRBV30 and TRBJ1-2, with 7 bases lining up with TRBD1. The ends lost 2 bases at V and 8 bases at J; junction bases unmatched: 8. This CDR3 has 13 amino acids. Germline CDR1 is GTSNPN and CDR2 is SVGIG (reference sequence). The CDR3 nucleotides read TGTGCCTGGAGTTCCTCCAGGGGGGAGGGCTACACCTTC. It yields the protein CAWSSSRGEGYTF.

The chain is built from TRBV10-1 and TRBJ2-2; 7 nucleotides match TRBD1. The CDR3 has 18 amino acids. With 0 bases clipped from V and 2 bases from J, the junction kept 9 bases outside the gene matches. Germline lookup yields CDR1 WNHNN and CDR2 SYGVQD (reference sequence). In DNA, the CDR3 is TGCGCCAGCAGTGAGTCGAGGGGGCTGGGTATAAACACCGGGGAGCTGTTTTTT. This gives the protein CASSESRGLGINTGELFF.

In its sample, this clonotype was seen once. The chain uses TRBV15 and TRBJ2-7; TRBD1 or TRBD2 may be the D gene (5 bases each). There are 14 residues in the CDR3. The ends were cut back, 0 bases at V and 4 bases at J, with 10 bases in the middle. CDR1 and CDR2 (germline): LNHNV, YYDKDF (reference sequence). DNA of the CDR3: TGTGCCACCAGCAGAGAAGAGGGGATATACGAGCAGTACTTC. This encodes CATSREEGIYEQYF. Full variable domain (outside the CDR3, taken from reference TRBV15 and TRBJ2-7): DAMVIQNPRYQVTQFGKPVTLSCSQTLNHNVMYWYQQKSSQAPKLLFHYYDKDFNNEADTPDNFQSRRPNTSFCFLDIRSPGLGDTAMYLCATSREEGIYEQYFGPGTRLTVT.

This chain links TRBV13 with TRBJ2-5; tentative D call: TRBD2 (5 bases). V shed 5 bases and J shed 5 bases, with 15 bases lying between them. This CDR3 contains 14 residues. Germline CDR1 reads PRHDT; CDR2 reads FYEKMQ (reference sequence). In DNA form, the CDR3 reads TGTGCCAGCAGCAAAAGGTGGACGGGGGAGACCCAGTACTTC. It yields the protein CASSKRWTGETQYF.

The chain recombines TRBV27 with TRBJ2-1, with unresolved D. The CDR3 length is 14 residues. The germline V gene has CDR1 MNHEY and CDR2 SMNVEV (reference sequence). Between the trimmed V and J ends, which lost 2 bases and 5 bases, there was a span of 10 bases. The chain's CDR3 is CASSLGLAHNEQFF. Written as DNA, the CDR3 is TGTGCCAGCAGTTTAGGGCTCGCTCACAATGAGCAGTTCTTC.

This clonotype was recorded only once. The genes are TRBV6-1 and TRBJ2-7; D may match TRBD1 or TRBD2 (5 bases each). V dropped 6 bases and J dropped 6 bases, with 15 bases sitting between them. The V gene's germline CDR1 is MNHNS and CDR2 SASEGT. This CDR3 is 13 amino acids long. The CDR3 here is CASSPGTASEQYV. The DNA of the CDR3 is TGTGCCAGCAGCCCCGGGACGGCCTCCGAGCAGTACGTC.

This chain uses TRBV20-1 with TRBJ2-7, with D unclear. V was clipped by 6 bases and J by 3 bases, with 15 bases between them. Germline assignment: CDR1 DFQATT and CDR2 SNEGSKA (reference sequence). The CDR3 runs 13 residues. Here the CDR3 reads CSAFHGRFYEQYF. The CDR3 region has the DNA TGCAGTGCCTTCCATGGTAGGTTCTACGAGCAGTACTTC.

The chain is built from TRBV24-1 and TRBJ1-2; TRBD1 matches 7 bases. The CDR3 consists of 15 residues. CDR1 KGHDR and CDR2 SFDVKD come from the germline V gene. With V trimmed by 5 bases and J by 2 bases, 7 bases remained unmatched. CDR3 in DNA: TGTGCCACCAGTGGCGTTGGACAGGCGAACTATGGCTACACCTTC. Protein: CATSGVGQANYGYTF.

V gene TRBV3-1 combines with J gene TRBJ2-7; 9 bases match TRBD2. V shed 4 bases, J shed 6 bases, and the junction held 13 bases outside the gene matches. The germline gives CDR1 LGHDT, CDR2 YNNKEL (reference sequence). The CDR3 consists of 16 residues. CDR3 sequence: CASSPTAGGPFLEQYV. CDR3 DNA: TGTGCCAGCAGCCCGACGGCGGGAGGGCCTTTCCTCGAGCAGTACGTC.

This clonotype was picked up a small number of times. The chain's CDR3 is CASSHDRGQHEQYF. The DNA for the CDR3 is TGTGCCAGCAGCCACGACAGGGGGCAACACGAGCAGTACTTC. The chain joins TRBV7-9 to TRBJ2-7; TRBD1 agrees at 10 bases. CDR1 and CDR2 from the germline V gene are SEHNR and FQNEAQ (reference sequence). This CDR3 is built from 14 residues. J lost 5 bases, V lost 5 bases, and 6 bases had no gene match.

This rearrangement joins TRBV29-1 to TRBJ2-3; 7 nucleotides match TRBD1. The length of the CDR3 is 15 residues. The V segment lost 0 bases and the J segment 5 bases; nucleotides outside the gene matches: 8. In germline, CDR1 is SQVTM, CDR2 ANQGSEA. CDR3 sequence reads: CSVEEPGGMVDTQYF. The CDR3 DNA reads as TGCAGCGTTGAAGAACCAGGGGGTATGGTAGATACGCAGTATTTT.

The gene calls are TRBV10-3 and TRBJ2-7, with D tentatively TRBD2 (5 bases). The germline V and J ends were trimmed by 2 bases and 2 bases, with 13 bases remaining between them. The CDR3 covers 15 residues. Germline loops: CDR1 ENHRY, CDR2 SYGVKD. The CDR3 DNA follows: TGTGCCATCAGTGAGGAGGGCAGGCTCACCTACGAGCAGTACTTC. It codes for CAISEEGRLTYEQYF.

This clonotype was observed once. The chain employs TRBV18 and TRBJ2-3, with D tentatively TRBD1 (5 bases). Germline values: CDR1 KGHSH, CDR2 LQKENI. V lost 3 bases and J lost 1, with 14 bases in between. The CDR3 length is 16 residues. CDR3 bases: TGTGCCAGCTCACCCTCCAGGGTGGAACGCACAGATACGCAGTATTTT. Its translation: CASSPSRVERTDTQYF.

The V gene is TRBV12-3 or TRBV12-4, the J gene TRBJ2-7; weak D call: TRBD1 (6 bases). V was shortened by 5 bases and J by 1 base, with 12 bases between the two germline ends. This CDR3 is built from 14 residues. The CDR3 nucleotides are TGTGCCAGCAGTCCCTCGGGACATTCCTACGAGCAGTACGTC. This gives the protein CASSPSGHSYEQYV.

The rearrangement links TRBV3-1 to TRBJ2-5; 7 bases line up with TRBD2. The germline V gene encodes CDR1 LGHDT and CDR2 YNNKEL (reference sequence). The trim removed 2 bases at V and 4 bases at J, leaving 13 bases unmatched. The CDR3 sequence is 17 residues long. This CDR3 reads CASSQTGSGRPGETQYF. Here the CDR3 DNA reads TGTGCCAGCAGCCAAACGGGGTCCGGGAGGCCGGGAGAGACCCAGTACTTC.

The chain employs TRBV7-9 and TRBJ2-5, with D tentatively TRBD1 (6 bases). Germline assignment: CDR1 SEHNR and CDR2 FQNEAQ (reference sequence). V dropped 5 bases and J dropped 12 bases, with 16 bases sitting between them. The length of the CDR3 is 12 residues. The CDR3 loop is CASSRLGQGEYF. The CDR3 bases are TGTGCCAGCAGCCGGCTGGGACAAGGAGAGTACTTC.

J is TRBJ2-7 and V is TRBV20-1; TRBD1 is a possible D gene (5 bases). Germline assignment: CDR1 DFQATT and CDR2 SNEGSKA (reference sequence). Deletions cut 3 bases from V and 6 bases from J, with 21 bases between. The CDR3 spans 15 residues. The CDR3 loop reads CSASGQGGVLVEQYF. The CDR3 coding sequence is TGCAGTGCTAGCGGCCAGGGTGGGGTGTTGGTCGAGCAGTACTTC.

V is TRBV28 and J is TRBJ1-1; no clear D gene. Germline V gene lookup returns CDR1 MDHEN and CDR2 SYDVKM. The CDR3 sequence is 12 residues long. V lost 4 bases to trimming and J lost 5 bases, with 8 bases between them. CDR3 in amino acids: CASSWAGTEAFF. The CDR3 DNA reads as TGTGCCAGCAGTTGGGCGGGGACTGAAGCTTTCTTT.

The chain couples TRBV7-3 to TRBJ2-2, with 12 nucleotides matching TRBD2. In germline, CDR1 is SGHTA, CDR2 FQGTGA. Trimming took 6 bases from V and 6 from J; bases not matched to a gene: 2. The CDR3 is 14 residues long. CDR3 nucleotides: TGTGCCAGCAGTCCTAGCGGGGGGGCCGGGGAGCTGTTTTTT. Translating gives CASSPSGGAGELFF.

The chain is built from TRBV4-1 and TRBJ2-7, with D uncertain. This CDR3 is 14 amino acids long. With 1 base removed from V and 3 bases from J, the gap between germline ends came to 10 bases. CDR1 and CDR2 from the germline V gene are MGHRA and YSYEKL. Here the CDR3 reads CASSQGHTLYEQYF. The CDR3, as DNA: TGCGCCAGCAGCCAAGGGCACACCCTCTACGAGCAGTACTTC.

The chain recombines TRBV15 with TRBJ2-7; 7 bases match TRBD2. The CDR3 has 15 amino acids. CDR1 and CDR2 from the germline V gene are LNHNV and YYDKDF (reference sequence). V was pared by 3 bases and J by 7 bases, with 12 bases of the junction left unmatched. This chain's CDR3 is CATSREGLTEREQYF. DNA for the CDR3: TGTGCCACCAGCAGGGAGGGACTAACCGAGCGGGAGCAGTACTTC.

The CDR3 nucleotides read TGTGCCAGCAGCTATCTCAGGGCCGTTACAGAGACCCAGTACTTC. It is translated as CASSYLRAVTETQYF. V is TRBV5-6 and J is TRBJ2-5; D might be TRBD1 (5 bases). The germline V gene encodes CDR1 SGHDT and CDR2 YYEEEE. Trimming pared 3 bases from V and 4 bases from J, leaving 16 bases between. This CDR3 is 15 amino acids long.

The chain recombines TRBV19 with TRBJ2-1; possible D gene TRBD2, 6 bases. Trimming removed 8 bases from V and 9 bases from J, with 17 bases in between. This CDR3 region has 13 residues. The germline V gene encodes CDR1 LNHDA and CDR2 SQIVND (reference sequence). The CDR3, as DNA: TGTGCCAGTTTGGGGCGGGGTAAGGGTGAGCAGTTCTTC. It specifies CASLGRGKGEQFF.

The genes are TRBV6-5 and TRBJ2-5; no clear D gene. This CDR3 has 16 residues. Trimming removed 0 bases at V and 0 bases at J, with 11 bases between. Germline V gene data show CDR1 as MNHEY and CDR2 as SVGAGI. In DNA, the CDR3 is TGTGCCAGCAGTTACTCGTTTAGCCCGTACCAAGAGACCCAGTACTTC. Its protein product is CASSYSFSPYQETQYF.

The chain couples TRBV27 to TRBJ2-3; 7 nucleotides align to TRBD1. The CDR3 is 16 residues long. J was trimmed by 9 bases and V by 5 bases; bases with no gene match: 17. The germline V gene encodes CDR1 MNHEY and CDR2 SMNVEV (reference sequence). This CDR3 reads CASSQPGQMRVGTQYF. The CDR3 coding sequence is TGTGCCAGCAGTCAGCCGGGACAGATGAGGGTGGGGACGCAGTATTTT.

The chain uses TRBV9 and TRBJ2-3; D might be TRBD2 (6 bases). This CDR3 region has 16 residues. Germline V CDR1 and CDR2: SGDLS, YYNGEE. Trimming cost V 0 bases and J 4 bases, with 15 bases left between them. DNA for the CDR3: TGTGCCAGCAGCGTAGGCGGGGATATGGGCGCAGATACGCAGTATTTT. It encodes CASSVGGDMGADTQYF.

J is TRBJ2-3 and V is TRBV12-3 or TRBV12-4, with D tentatively TRBD1 or TRBD2 (6 bases each). V lost 8 bases, J lost 6 bases, and 15 bases lay in between. This CDR3 has 13 amino acids. The CDR3 DNA reads TGTGCCAGCGAGCTGTGGGGGGCGGATACGCAGTATTTT. This codes for CASELWGADTQYF.

DNA of the CDR3: TGCGCCAGCAGTGAGTCCAGGGGGGAGACCCAGTACTTC. This codes for CASSESRGETQYF. This chain connects TRBV10-2 to TRBJ2-5, with 7 bases aligning to TRBD1. In germline, CDR1 is WSHSY, CDR2 SAAADI. Germline trimming cut 0 bases from V and 5 bases from J; bases unmatched to any gene: 0. The CDR3 covers 13 residues.

On this clonotype itself: The junction and the germline gene differ at one end; a read error may be behind it. This rearrangement joins TRBV12-3 or TRBV12-4 to TRBJ2-3; D possibly corresponds to TRBD2 (6 bases). The CDR3 has 12 residues. The CDR3 sequence: CASSLARDTQYF. The CDR3 DNA sequence: TGTGCCAGCAGTCTAGCGAGAGATACGCAGTATTTT.